This TCR beta chain was sequenced in a study of blood T cell repertoires in COVID-19. Whole-study context: Sites across the United States, Italy and Spain contributed samples from acute and convalescent COVID-19. From T cells, B-cell-depleted T cells, or PBMCs came the material, which was cDNA or gDNA.

The CDR3 has 14 residues. Germline assignment: CDR1 MNHEY and CDR2 SVGAGI. The ends lost 6 bases at V and 3 bases at J; junction bases unmatched: 8. Per the original methods: Reference gene primer amplification yielded estimated nucleated cell counts. The data were produced by immunoSEQ multiplex PCR, yet TCRdb's version contains in-frame clones alone and is incomplete. D and trimming come from the DNA, and the V and J calls and clone size come from that table. Of 110,000 or so clones listed, roughly 84% are singletons. This receptor was identified in a man aged 35 to 55 with acute or convalescent COVID-19. The sample comprised peripheral blood. V usage is TRBV6-5 and J usage is TRBJ2-7, with 7 bases fitting TRBD1. The CDR3 nucleotides read TGTGCCAGCAGACAGGACAGGCCGAACTACGAGCAGTACTTC. It yields the protein CASRQDRPNYEQYF.